A single sample gave rise to the 32 T cell receptor beta chains below, sequenced in a study of CD8+ T cells in alopecia areata. Treatment denoted: oral pan-JAK inhibitor, 5-10 mg twice daily. The sequencing template was cDNA reverse transcribed from extracted RNA. Only in-frame clones appear in the TCRdb table, and some are missing; sequencing was by immunoSEQ multiplex PCR. The top ten clones hold about 5% of a sample with 200,000 or so clones, 58% of them seen once. The sample consisted of CD4+ T cells sorted from blood, taken at week 24, from a patient treated with tofacitinib. The receptors here all came from a human donor with alopecia areata.

This chain joins TRBV30 and TRBJ2-1; D possibly corresponds to TRBD2 (6 bases). Per germline, CDR1 GTSNPN and CDR2 SVGIG (reference sequence). V lost 1 base, J lost 10 bases, and 11 bases lay in between. CDR3 length equals 12 residues. The CDR3 spells CAWSGTAGEQFF. The CDR3 DNA reads TGTGCCTGGAGTGGTACGGCGGGGGAGCAGTTCTTC.

CDR3 protein: CASSLSRVPSGELFF. Written as DNA, the CDR3 is TGTGCCAGCAGTTTATCGAGAGTCCCATCCGGGGAGCTGTTTTTT. This chain connects TRBV27 to TRBJ2-2, with D hard to call. This CDR3 region has 15 residues. V lost 0 bases and J 6 bases, leaving 11 bases between the germline ends. Germline values: CDR1 MNHEY, CDR2 SMNVEV (reference sequence).

The chain uses TRBV4-1 and TRBJ2-2, with 13 bases fitting TRBD2. The V segment lost 2 bases and the J segment 7 bases; nucleotides outside the gene matches: 4. This CDR3 region has 16 residues. CDR1 is MGHRA, CDR2 YSYEKL, per germline. CDR3 sequence: CASSQTSGGAFGELFF. The CDR3 region has the DNA TGCGCCAGCAGCCAAACTAGCGGGGGGGCCTTCGGGGAGCTGTTTTTT.

The chain uses TRBV7-3 and TRBJ2-5, with D hard to call. This CDR3 has 14 residues. The germline gives CDR1 SGHTA, CDR2 FQGTGA. V was cut by 2 bases and J by 0 bases, with 7 bases left in between. CDR3 coding DNA: TGTGCCAGCAGCTTAGGCCCGTACCAAGAGACCCAGTACTTC. Translated, it gives CASSLGPYQETQYF.

This clone was observed a single time. The chain couples TRBV5-1 to TRBJ2-3; tentative D call: TRBD2 (6 bases). Trimming removed 4 bases from V and 4 bases from J, with 19 bases in between. Germline CDR1 is SGHRS and CDR2 is YFSETQ. The CDR3 loop spans 16 amino acids. The CDR3 spells CASSMGLAGGADTQYF. In DNA, the CDR3 is TGCGCCAGCAGCATGGGTCTCGCCGGAGGGGCAGATACGCAGTATTTT.

The chain couples TRBV7-2 to TRBJ1-4, with D perhaps TRBD1 (5 bases). Trimming shortened V by 5 bases and J by 8 bases, and 15 bases separated the two germline ends. This CDR3 has 14 amino acids. Germline V gene data show CDR1 as SGHTA and CDR2 as FQGNSA. CDR3 nucleotides: TGTGCCAGCAGCGTCGACAGTTCTCGGGAAAAACTGTTTTTT. Translated: CASSVDSSREKLFF.

Notes on this clone: The junction departs from germline at one end; a sequencing error may be responsible. The J gene is TRBJ2-3, the V gene TRBV27, with 8 bases that match TRBD2. Germline V gives CDR1 MNHEY, CDR2 SMNVEV (reference sequence). The CDR3 spans 15 residues. The DNA for the CDR3 is TGTGCCAGCGGTTTAGCGGGGCTTAGCACAGATACGCAGTATTTT. As protein: CASGLAGLSTDTQYF.

This clone was seen a handful of times. The chain is built from TRBV5-4 and TRBJ2-1, with TRBD2 matching over 13 bases. V gave up 4 bases and J gave up 8 bases; unmatched junction bases: 6. The V gene's germline CDR1 is SGHNT and CDR2 YYREEE (reference sequence). This CDR3 comprises 15 residues. The CDR3 nucleotides read TGTGCCAGCAGCGCCGGACTAGCGGGGGCGGATGAGCAGTTCTTC. Translated: CASSAGLAGADEQFF.

The gene calls are TRBV2 and TRBJ2-2, with TRBD2 matching over 7 bases. Trimming at V came to 7 bases and at J to 4 bases, leaving 9 bases not matched to a gene. This CDR3 contains 15 residues. CDR1 is SNHLY and CDR2 is FYNNEI in the germline V gene. The CDR3 region is CASKGRASGTGELFF. CDR3 sequence (DNA): TGTGCCAGCAAGGGTCGGGCTAGCGGCACCGGGGAGCTGTTTTTT.

In its sample, this clone was seen a few times. The chain couples TRBV4-3 to TRBJ1-2; TRBD1 aligns across 7 bases. CDR3 length: 13 amino acids. After removal of 3 bases from V and 2 bases from J, the junction contained 0 bases not matched to a gene. The germline V gene has CDR1 LGHNA and CDR2 YSLEER. CDR3 residues: CASSQTGNYGYTF. The CDR3 coding sequence is TGCGCCAGCAGCCAGACAGGGAACTATGGCTACACCTTC.

The gene calls are TRBV5-4 and TRBJ2-3, with D uncertain. Per germline, CDR1 SGHNT and CDR2 YYREEE (reference sequence). Trimming removed 0 bases from V and 2 bases from J, with 10 bases in between. The CDR3 covers 15 residues. The CDR3 spells CASSLEAVSTDTQYF. As DNA, the CDR3 is TGTGCCAGCAGCTTGGAGGCGGTCTCCACAGATACGCAGTATTTT.

The CDR3 region has the DNA TGTGCCAGCTCACCGTCACAGACGGGCACTGAAGCTTTCTTT. Translating it yields CASSPSQTGTEAFF. The V gene is TRBV18, the J gene TRBJ1-1, with D unclear. In germline, CDR1 is KGHSH, CDR2 LQKENI. V gave up 3 bases and J gave up 4 bases, with 12 bases separating them. CDR3 size: 14 residues. Full variable domain (rest looked up from reference TRBV18 and TRBJ1-1): NAGVMQNPRHLVRRRGQEARLRCSPMKGHSHVYWYRQLPEEGLKFMVYLQKENIIDESGMPKERFSAEFPKEGPSILRIQQVVRGDSAAYFCASSPSQTGTEAFFGQGTRLTVV.

This clone has just a few counts. The chain is built from TRBV5-1 and TRBJ2-5; a possible D gene is TRBD2 (6 bases). Germline loops: CDR1 SGHRS, CDR2 YFSETQ. The CDR3 has 15 residues. V gave up 2 bases and J gave up 5 bases, with 16 bases separating them. Written as DNA, the CDR3 is TGCGCCAGCAGCTTTCTGGGGGGAGGTCAGGAGACCCAGTACTTC. This gives the protein CASSFLGGGQETQYF.

V is TRBV6-5 and J is TRBJ1-5; 7 nucleotides match TRBD1. The trim removed 5 bases at V and 6 bases at J, leaving 10 bases unmatched. CDR3 length equals 15 residues. Germline-derived CDR1 and CDR2 are MNHEY and SVGAGI. The CDR3 loop is CASSPGTVGGQPQHF. CDR3 DNA sequence: TGTGCCAGCAGTCCCGGGACAGTTGGGGGTCAGCCCCAGCATTTT.

The V gene is TRBV9, the J gene TRBJ1-2; D possibly corresponds to TRBD1 (5 bases). Germline V gene sequence: CDR1 SGDLS, CDR2 YYNGEE. The CDR3 covers 15 residues. The ends were cut back, 3 bases at V and 7 bases at J, with 19 bases in the middle. The CDR3 nucleotides are TGTGCCAGCAGCGCAGAGGGGACTGGAGTATTTGGCTACACCTTC. Residues: CASSAEGTGVFGYTF.

This clone was counted between two and nine times. The rearrangement uses TRBV5-6 and TRBJ1-5, with D possibly TRBD1 on 6 matching bases. This CDR3 is built from 17 residues. Trimming left V 3 bases short and J 3 bases short, with 19 bases between. The germline CDR1 and CDR2 sequences are SGHDT and YYEEEE. Written as DNA, the CDR3 is TGTGCCAGCAGCTCAATGCACAGGGAGTCCTTCAATCAGCCCCAGCATTTT. Its translation: CASSSMHRESFNQPQHF. Full variable domain (missing parts from reference TRBV5-6 and TRBJ1-5): DAGVTQSPTHLIKTRGQQVTLRCSPKSGHDTVSWYQQALGQGPQFIFQYYEEEERQRGNFPDRFSGHQFPNYSSELNVNALLLGDSALYLCASSSMHRESFNQPQHFGDGTRLSIL.

The chain links TRBV28 to TRBJ2-3; weak D call: TRBD2 (5 bases). Per germline, CDR1 MDHEN and CDR2 SYDVKM. The germline V and J ends were trimmed by 8 bases and 0 bases, with 12 bases remaining between them. The CDR3 is 14 amino acids. The CDR3 spells CASGYGVSTDTQYF. In nucleotides, the CDR3 is TGTGCCAGCGGGTACGGGGTGAGCACAGATACGCAGTATTTT.

This clone came up a few times. The V call is TRBV5-1, the J call TRBJ2-2, with D possibly TRBD1 on 6 matching bases. Per the germline V gene, CDR1 is SGHRS and CDR2 is YFSETQ. V gave up 3 bases and J gave up 9 bases, with 9 bases separating them. CDR3 length equals 12 residues. The CDR3 bases are TGCGCCAGCAGCTCGGACAGTCGGGAGCTGTTTTTT. This translates into CASSSDSRELFF.

CDR3 in amino acids: CAWREETGIGFSYEQYF. The DNA for the CDR3 is TGTGCCTGGAGGGAAGAGACAGGGATCGGGTTCTCCTACGAGCAGTACTTC. The V call is TRBV30, the J call TRBJ2-7; 7 nucleotides match TRBD1. J was trimmed by 0 bases and V by 3 bases; bases with no gene match: 14. This CDR3 is built from 17 residues. CDR1 and CDR2 (germline): GTSNPN, SVGIG (reference sequence).

This clone was seen a handful of times. This chain connects TRBV4-1 to TRBJ1-2; 7 nucleotides align to TRBD1. CDR1 is MGHRA and CDR2 is YSYEKL in the germline V gene. The CDR3 consists of 16 residues. The trim removed 0 bases at V and 0 bases at J, leaving 4 bases unmatched. CDR3 protein: CASSQDRDRTNYGYTF. The CDR3 DNA is TGCGCCAGCAGCCAAGACCGGGACAGAACTAACTATGGCTACACCTTC.

V and J are TRBV25-1 and TRBJ2-7; possible D gene TRBD1, 6 bases. The germline V gene has CDR1 MGHDK and CDR2 SYGVNS. With 1 base removed from V and 0 bases from J, the gap between germline ends came to 10 bases. CDR3 length: 15 amino acids. The CDR3 nucleotides are TGTGCCAGCAGTGAATCCCCGGGACACTCCTACGAGCAGTACTTC. This gives the protein CASSESPGHSYEQYF.

For this clone: Germline and junction disagree at one end, which may indicate a read error. The gene calls are TRBV7-2 and TRBJ2-3; 8 bases map to TRBD1. There are 12 residues in the CDR3. The V gene's germline CDR1 is SGHTA and CDR2 FQGNSA. The CDR3 bases are TGTGCCAGCAGCCCCCGGGACAGGCGTCCGGATTTT. Its translation: CASSPRDRRPDF.

The chain combines TRBV11-1 with TRBJ2-7; 8 bases are shared with TRBD1. Germline loops: CDR1 SGHAT, CDR2 FQDESV (reference sequence). The CDR3 has 14 amino acids. V was pared by 3 bases and J by 2 bases, with 3 bases of the junction left unmatched. The CDR3 DNA is TGTGCCAGCAGCTTCAGGGGGCGGACCTACGAGCAGTACTTC. It codes for CASSFRGRTYEQYF.

V gene TRBV29-1 combines with J gene TRBJ2-2; 11 bases are a match to TRBD2. This CDR3 is 16 amino acids long. From germline, CDR1 is SQVTM and CDR2 ANQGSEA. V was pared by 7 bases and J by 4 bases, with 11 bases of the junction left unmatched. The CDR3 nucleotides are TGCAGCGCATCCGGGACTAGCGGTTCGTTCACCGGGGAGCTGTTTTTT. Amino acid sequence: CSASGTSGSFTGELFF.

CDR3 DNA: TGTGCCTGGAGTTACGGAGGATCGAGCTCCTACAATGAGCAGTTCTTC. Residues: CAWSYGGSSSYNEQFF. The chain links TRBV30 to TRBJ2-1, with D possibly being TRBD2 (5 bases). There are 16 residues in the CDR3. V gave up 2 bases and J gave up 0 bases, with 14 bases separating them. Germline CDR1 reads GTSNPN; CDR2 reads SVGIG (reference sequence).

Remarks on this clone: The germline gene is not matched at one end of the junction; a read error may be the cause. The gene calls are TRBV5-4 and TRBJ2-3; D gene uncertain. CDR1 and CDR2 from the germline V gene are SGHNT and YYREEE (reference sequence). CDR3 length: 14 amino acids. The CDR3 reads CAGSTRQSTDTQYF. Here the CDR3 DNA reads TGTGCCGGCAGCACAAGGCAGAGCACAGATACGCAGTATTTT. The whole variable domain, filled in from reference TRBV5-4 and TRBJ2-3, reads ETGVTQSPTHLIKTRGQQVTLRCSSQSGHNTVSWYQQALGQGPQFIFQYYREEENGRGNFPPRFSGLQFPNYSSELNVNALELDDSALYLCAGSTRQSTDTQYFGPGTRLTVL.

This clone was seen a few times. Additional DNA sequences in this sample encode the identical CDR3. The chain carries TRBV29-1 and TRBJ2-5, with a tentative D call TRBD2 (5 bases). CDR1 SQVTM and CDR2 ANQGSEA come from the germline V gene. This CDR3 has 12 residues. Trimming took off 3 bases at V and 5 bases at J, with 10 bases between the two ends. CDR3 protein: CSVDPRGETQYF. CDR3 nucleotides: TGCAGCGTTGACCCGCGAGGGGAGACCCAGTACTTC.

CDR3 amino acids: CASSSPGQVGETQYF. In nucleotides, the CDR3 is TGTGCCAGCAGTAGTCCGGGACAGGTTGGAGAGACCCAGTACTTC. The chain combines TRBV27 with TRBJ2-5; 8 nucleotides line up with TRBD1. V lost 5 bases, J lost 4 bases, and 9 bases stayed unmatched. The CDR3 is 15 amino acids. Germline assignment: CDR1 MNHEY and CDR2 SMNVEV (reference sequence).

This chain uses TRBV29-1 with TRBJ2-5; D may correspond to TRBD1 or TRBD2 (5 bases each). V lost 6 bases and J lost 3, with 11 bases in between. CDR3 length: 12 residues. The germline V gene encodes CDR1 SQVTM and CDR2 ANQGSEA. This CDR3 reads CSVLGVEETQYF. CDR3 DNA: TGCAGCGTGTTGGGGGTTGAAGAGACCCAGTACTTC. Combining the CDR3 with reference TRBV29-1 and TRBJ2-5 gives the whole variable domain SAVISQKPSRDICQRGTSLTIQCQVDSQVTMMFWYRQQPGQSLTLIATANQGSEATYESGFVIDKFPISRPNLTFSTLTVSNMSPEDSSIYLCSVLGVEETQYFGPGTRLLVL.

V usage is TRBV30 and J usage is TRBJ2-5; TRBD1 or TRBD2 may be the D gene (6 bases each). CDR1 is GTSNPN and CDR2 is SVGIG in the germline V gene (reference sequence). Trimming took 3 bases from V and 4 from J, leaving 12 bases between them. This CDR3 spans 13 amino acids. Here the CDR3 DNA reads TGTGCCTGGAGGTTGGGGGGCGGAGAGACCCAGTACTTC. Protein product: CAWRLGGGETQYF.

This rearrangement joins TRBV29-1 to TRBJ1-2; D is possibly TRBD1 (5 bases). Germline assignment: CDR1 SQVTM and CDR2 ANQGSEA. The V end lost 5 bases, the J end lost 4 bases, and 20 bases lay between the germline ends. This CDR3 is built from 15 residues. This chain's CDR3 is CSVKASGTGAYGYTF. The CDR3 nucleotides are TGCAGCGTTAAAGCTTCGGGCACAGGTGCCTATGGCTACACCTTC.

This chain connects TRBV30 to TRBJ1-1; no clear D. V was shortened by 2 bases and J by 1 base, with 5 bases between the two germline ends. The CDR3 length is 12 residues. CDR1 and CDR2 from the germline V gene are GTSNPN and SVGIG (reference sequence). The CDR3 region is CAWSSRNTEAFF. The CDR3 nucleotides read TGTGCCTGGAGTTCAAGGAACACTGAAGCTTTCTTT.